The T cell receptor (beta chain) under discussion was sequenced for a study of T-cell memory formation after mild COVID-19. Study-wide results and caveats: Contracting clones from day 15 to 85 showed balanced CD4/CD8; later expanders favored CD4+.

As for this clonotype: Its antigen is not identified.

TCRdb called the 5' RACE reads again in MiXCR, with one record for every CDR3 protein. The sample lists roughly 410,000 distinct CDR3 sequences, roughly 24% seen once, with around 9.5% in the top ten. The germline V gene has CDR1 KGHSH and CDR2 LQKENI. This CDR3 is built from 18 residues. V was trimmed by 6 bases and J by 1 base, leaving 23 bases between them. The chain joins TRBV18 to TRBJ2-3; D ambiguous. This receptor was identified in an adult woman who had mild COVID-19 (a few samples of this study predate the infection). Cell type and time point are not known. The specimen sequenced was PBMCs or a T cell subset sorted from them (not recorded which). Here the CDR3 reads CASSQPTSFASGTDTQYF. In nucleotides, the CDR3 is TGTGCCAGCTCCCAACCTACCAGTTTCGCAAGCGGCACAGATACGCAGTATTTT.